Listed here is a single TCR beta chain. Trimming pared 1 base from V and 6 bases from J, leaving 7 bases between. Germline loops: CDR1 SEHNR, CDR2 FQNEAQ (reference sequence). The CDR3 consists of 12 residues. The data belong to a study of technical replicates of blood from a handful of donors. Libraries were prepared by immunoSEQ multiplex PCR; TCRdb keeps only in-frame clonotypes and omits some of them. The sample consists of about 50,000 clones, approximately 94% of them appearing once. This receptor was obtained from a human donor in good health. The chain is built from TRBV7-9 and TRBJ2-7; D gene uncertain. Sample: T cells isolated from PBMCs. CDR3 sequence (DNA): TGTGCCAGCAGCTTAGGACTCTCCGAGCAGTACTTC. Encoded protein: CASSLGLSEQYF. Together with reference TRBV7-9 and TRBJ2-7, the CDR3 gives the full variable domain: DTGVSQNPRHKITKRGQNVTFRCDPISEHNRLYWYRQTLGQGPEFLTYFQNEAQLEKSRLLSDRFSAERPKGSFSTLEIQRTEQGDSAMYLCASSLGLSEQYFGPGTRLTVT.